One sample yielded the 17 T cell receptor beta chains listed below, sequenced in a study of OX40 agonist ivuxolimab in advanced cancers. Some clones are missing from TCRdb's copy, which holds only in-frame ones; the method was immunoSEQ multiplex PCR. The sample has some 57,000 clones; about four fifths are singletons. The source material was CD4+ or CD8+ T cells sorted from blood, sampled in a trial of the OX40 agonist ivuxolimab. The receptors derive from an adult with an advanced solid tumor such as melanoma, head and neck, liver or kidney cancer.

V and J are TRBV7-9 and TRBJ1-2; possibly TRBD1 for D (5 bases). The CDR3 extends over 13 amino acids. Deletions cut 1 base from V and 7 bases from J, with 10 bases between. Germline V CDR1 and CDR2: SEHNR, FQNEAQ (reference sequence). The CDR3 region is CASSLGQGSGYTF. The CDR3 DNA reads TGTGCCAGCAGCTTAGGGCAGGGTTCTGGCTACACCTTC.

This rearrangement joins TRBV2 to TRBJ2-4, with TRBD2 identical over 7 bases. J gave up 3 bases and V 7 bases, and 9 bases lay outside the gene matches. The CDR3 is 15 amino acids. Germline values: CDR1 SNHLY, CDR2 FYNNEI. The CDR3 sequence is CASTRLAGVKNIQYF. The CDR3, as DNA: TGTGCCAGCACAAGACTAGCTGGGGTCAAAAACATTCAGTACTTC.

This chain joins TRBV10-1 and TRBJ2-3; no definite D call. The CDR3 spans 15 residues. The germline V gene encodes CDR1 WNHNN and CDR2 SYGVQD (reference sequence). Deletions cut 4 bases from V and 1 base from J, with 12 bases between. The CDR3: CASSASLHGTDTQYF. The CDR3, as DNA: TGCGCCAGCAGTGCCAGTCTCCATGGCACAGATACGCAGTATTTT.

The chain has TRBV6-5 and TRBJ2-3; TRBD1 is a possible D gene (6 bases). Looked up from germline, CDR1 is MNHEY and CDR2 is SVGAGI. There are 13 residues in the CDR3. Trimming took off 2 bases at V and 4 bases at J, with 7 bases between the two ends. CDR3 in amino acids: CASSYKGADTQYF. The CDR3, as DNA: TGTGCCAGCAGTTACAAGGGGGCAGATACGCAGTATTTT.

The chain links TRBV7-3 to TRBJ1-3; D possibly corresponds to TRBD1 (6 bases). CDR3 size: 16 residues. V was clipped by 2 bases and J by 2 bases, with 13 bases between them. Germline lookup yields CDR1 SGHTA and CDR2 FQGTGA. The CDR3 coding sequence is TGTGCCAGCAGCTTAGGAGGACAGAGAGCTGGAAACACCATATATTTT. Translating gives CASSLGGQRAGNTIYF.

This CDR3 is CASSQTPGDTQYF. The CDR3 region has the DNA TGTGCCAGCAGCCAGACCCCGGGGGATACGCAGTATTTT. This chain connects TRBV4-2 to TRBJ2-3, with a weak D call TRBD2 (5 bases). Germline loops: CDR1 LGHNA, CDR2 YNFKEQ. The length of the CDR3 is 13 residues. The ends were cut back, 3 bases at V and 6 bases at J, with 10 bases in the middle.

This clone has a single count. Here the CDR3 reads CASSEEQGGAGELFF. For the CDR3, the DNA is TGTGCCAGCAGTGAAGAGCAAGGTGGAGCCGGGGAGCTGTTTTTT. The chain couples TRBV2 to TRBJ2-2; D uncertain. The germline V gene has CDR1 SNHLY and CDR2 FYNNEI. V was shortened by 1 base and J by 6 bases, with 12 bases between the two germline ends. The CDR3 extends over 15 amino acids.

Written as DNA, the CDR3 is TGTGCCAGCAGAGCAGCGGGAGAAAATGAGCAGTTCTTC. It encodes CASRAAGENEQFF. The rearrangement uses TRBV6-5 and TRBJ2-1; 8 nucleotides agree with TRBD2. The V gene end was trimmed by 6 bases and the J gene end by 7 bases; junction bases not matched to a gene: 5. The CDR3 has 13 amino acids. Germline V gene sequence: CDR1 MNHEY, CDR2 SVGAGI.

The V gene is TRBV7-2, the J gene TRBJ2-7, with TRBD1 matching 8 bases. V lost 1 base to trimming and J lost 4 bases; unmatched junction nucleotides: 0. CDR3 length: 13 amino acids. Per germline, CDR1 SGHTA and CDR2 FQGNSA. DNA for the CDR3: TGTGCCAGCAGCTTAGACAGGGGGTACGAGCAGTACTTC. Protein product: CASSLDRGYEQYF.

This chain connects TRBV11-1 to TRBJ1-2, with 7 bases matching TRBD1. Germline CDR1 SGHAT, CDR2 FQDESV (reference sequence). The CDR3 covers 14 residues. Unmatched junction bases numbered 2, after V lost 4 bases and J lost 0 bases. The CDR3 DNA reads TGTGCCAGCAGCTCCGACAGGGCTAACTATGGCTACACCTTC. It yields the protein CASSSDRANYGYTF.

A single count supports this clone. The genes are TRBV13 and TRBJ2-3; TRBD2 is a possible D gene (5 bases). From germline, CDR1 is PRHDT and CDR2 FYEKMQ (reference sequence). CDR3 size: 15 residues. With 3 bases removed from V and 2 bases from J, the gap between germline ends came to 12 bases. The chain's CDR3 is CASSFSAVNTDTQYF. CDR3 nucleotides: TGTGCCAGCAGCTTTTCAGCGGTAAACACAGATACGCAGTATTTT. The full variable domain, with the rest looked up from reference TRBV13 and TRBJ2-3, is AAGVIQSPRHLIKEKRETATLKCYPIPRHDTVYWYQQGPGQDPQFLISFYEKMQSDKGSIPDRFSAQQFSDYHSELNMSSLELGDSALYFCASSFSAVNTDTQYFGPGTRLTVL.

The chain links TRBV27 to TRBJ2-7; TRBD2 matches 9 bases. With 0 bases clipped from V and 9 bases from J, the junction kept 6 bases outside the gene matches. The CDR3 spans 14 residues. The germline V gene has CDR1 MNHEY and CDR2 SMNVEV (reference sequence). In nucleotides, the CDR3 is TGTGCCAGCAGTTTATCGAATTTAGCGGGAGTGCAGTACTTC. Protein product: CASSLSNLAGVQYF.

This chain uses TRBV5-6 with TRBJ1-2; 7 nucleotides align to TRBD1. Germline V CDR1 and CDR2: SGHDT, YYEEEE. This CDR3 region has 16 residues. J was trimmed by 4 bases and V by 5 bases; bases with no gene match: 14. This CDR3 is CASSLPGTETIYGYTF. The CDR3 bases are TGTGCCAGCAGTTTGCCCGGGACAGAGACAATCTATGGCTACACCTTC.

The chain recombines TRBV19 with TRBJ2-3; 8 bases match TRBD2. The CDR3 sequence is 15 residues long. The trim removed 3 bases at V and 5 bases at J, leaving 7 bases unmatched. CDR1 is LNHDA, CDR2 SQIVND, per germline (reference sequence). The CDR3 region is CASSIGGGRVDTQYF. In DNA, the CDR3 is TGTGCCAGTAGTATCGGGGGGGGCAGGGTAGATACGCAGTATTTT.

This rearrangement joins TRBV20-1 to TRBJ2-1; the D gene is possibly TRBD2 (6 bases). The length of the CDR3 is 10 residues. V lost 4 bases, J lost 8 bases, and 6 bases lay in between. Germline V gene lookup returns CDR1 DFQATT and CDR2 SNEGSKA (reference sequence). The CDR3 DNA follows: TGCAGTGCTACGGGGGATGAGCAGTTCTTC. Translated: CSATGDEQFF.

Written as DNA, the CDR3 is TGTGCCAGCAGCTTGGTGGGGGGTGGCACTGAAGCTTTCTTT. Translated, it gives CASSLVGGGTEAFF. This chain uses TRBV5-4 with TRBJ1-1; a possible D gene is TRBD1 (5 bases). The V gene lost 0 bases and the J gene lost 4 bases, with 10 bases spanning the gap. This CDR3 is built from 14 residues. Germline assignment: CDR1 SGHNT and CDR2 YYREEE (reference sequence).

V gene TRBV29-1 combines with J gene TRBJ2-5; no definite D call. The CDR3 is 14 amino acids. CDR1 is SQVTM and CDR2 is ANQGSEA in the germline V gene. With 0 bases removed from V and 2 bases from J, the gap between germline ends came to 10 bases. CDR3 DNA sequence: TGCAGCGTTGAAGATCCGGCCAAACAAGAGACCCAGTACTTC. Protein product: CSVEDPAKQETQYF.